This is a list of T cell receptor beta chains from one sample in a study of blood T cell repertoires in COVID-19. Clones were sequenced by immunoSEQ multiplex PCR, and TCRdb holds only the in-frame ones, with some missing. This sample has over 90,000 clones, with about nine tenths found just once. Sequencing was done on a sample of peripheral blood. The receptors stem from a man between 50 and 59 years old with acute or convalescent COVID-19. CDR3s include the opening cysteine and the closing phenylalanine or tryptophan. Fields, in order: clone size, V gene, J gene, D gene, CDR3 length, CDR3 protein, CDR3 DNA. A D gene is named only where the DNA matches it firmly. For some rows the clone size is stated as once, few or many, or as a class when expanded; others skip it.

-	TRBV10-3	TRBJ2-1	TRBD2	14	CAISELAGGVEQFF	TGTGCCATCAGTGAACTAGCGGGAGGGGTTGAGCAGTTCTTC
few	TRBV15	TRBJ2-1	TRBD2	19	CATSSPGLAGGPGYNEQFF	TGTGCCACCAGCAGTCCGGGACTAGCGGGAGGGCCAGGTTACAATGAGCAGTTCTTC
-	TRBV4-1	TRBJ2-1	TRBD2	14	CASSQGLAGVEQFF	TGCGCCAGCAGCCAAGGCCTAGCGGGAGTTGAGCAGTTCTTC
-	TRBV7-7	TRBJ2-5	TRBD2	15	CASSPKLGLQETQYF	TGTGCCAGCAGCCCGAAACTGGGACTACAAGAGACCCAGTACTTC
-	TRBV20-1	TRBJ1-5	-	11	CSASGDQPQHF	TGCAGTGCTAGCGGGGATCAGCCCCAGCATTTT
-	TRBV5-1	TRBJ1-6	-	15	CASSGSRDYNSPLHF	TGCGCCAGCAGCGGCAGCAGGGACTATAATTCACCCCTCCACTTT
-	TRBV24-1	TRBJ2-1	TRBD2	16	CATSRTSGRFYNEQFF	TGTGCCACTTCCCGGACTAGCGGGAGATTCTACAATGAGCAGTTCTTC
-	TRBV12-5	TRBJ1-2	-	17	CASGLIGGSSSHYGYTF	TGTGCTAGTGGTTTGATAGGAGGGAGTTCTTCTCACTATGGCTACACCTTC
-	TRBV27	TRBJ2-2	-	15	CASSSQGMTTGELFF	TGTGCCAGCAGTTCCCAGGGAATGACTACCGGGGAGCTGTTTTTT
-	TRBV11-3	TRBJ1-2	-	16	CASSLQGPAYNYGYTF	TGTGCCAGCAGCCTACAGGGCCCCGCATATAACTATGGCTACACCTTC
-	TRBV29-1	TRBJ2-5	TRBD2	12	CSGGGGKETQYF	TGCAGCGGCGGGGGAGGGAAGGAGACCCAGTACTTC
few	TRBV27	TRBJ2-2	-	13	CASSPRSTGELFF	TGTGCCAGCAGTCCCCGGTCCACCGGGGAGCTGTTTTTT
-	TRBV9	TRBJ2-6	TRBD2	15	CASSVLAGGANVLTF	TGTGCCAGCAGCGTTCTAGCGGGAGGGGCCAACGTCCTGACTTTC
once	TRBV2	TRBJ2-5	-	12	CASSAVQETQYF	TGTGCCAGCAGTGCTGTCCAAGAGACCCAGTACTTC
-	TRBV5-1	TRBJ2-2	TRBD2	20	CASSLPGTRRRGSNTGELFF	TGCGCCAGCAGCCTTCCCGGGACTAGAAGGAGGGGATCGAACACCGGGGAGCTGTTTTTT
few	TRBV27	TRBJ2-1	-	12	CASFSSAKGQFF	TGTGCCAGCTTCTCCAGCGCGAAAGGGCAGTTCTTC
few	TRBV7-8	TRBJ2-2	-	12	CASSTGFGELFF	TGTGCCAGCAGCACAGGGTTCGGGGAGCTGTTTTTT
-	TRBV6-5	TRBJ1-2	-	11	CASRQTGGYTF	TGTGCCAGCAGACAGACAGGTGGCTACACCTTC
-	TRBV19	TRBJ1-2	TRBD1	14	CASRGTGTNYGYTF	TGTGCCAGTAGGGGGACAGGAACTAACTATGGCTACACCTTC
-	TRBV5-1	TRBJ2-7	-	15	CASSRGGGLYYEQYF	TGCGCCAGCAGCCGCGGCGGGGGCCTTTACTACGAGCAGTACTTC
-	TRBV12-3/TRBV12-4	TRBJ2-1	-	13	CASSFIGPAGQFF	TGTGCCAGCAGTTTTATCGGACCAGCGGGGCAGTTCTTC
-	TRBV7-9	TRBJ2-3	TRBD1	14	CASSRGTGANTQYF	TGTGCCAGCAGCCGCGGGACAGGGGCAAATACGCAGTATTTT
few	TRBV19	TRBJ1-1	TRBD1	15	CASRTGGSGFGEAFF	TGTGCCAGTAGGACAGGGGGTTCAGGCTTTGGTGAAGCTTTCTTT
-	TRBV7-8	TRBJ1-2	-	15	CASSREGVSNIGYTF	TGTGCCAGCAGCCGGGAGGGAGTCAGCAATATTGGCTACACCTTC
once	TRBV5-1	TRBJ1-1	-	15	CASSLGGGVNTEAFF	TGCGCCAGCAGCTTGGGTGGGGGGGTCAACACTGAAGCTTTCTTT
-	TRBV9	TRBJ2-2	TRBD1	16	CASSGGQGVGTGELFF	TGTGCCAGCAGCGGAGGACAGGGCGTGGGCACCGGGGAGCTGTTTTTT
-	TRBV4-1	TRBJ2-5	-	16	CASSQEGQGQVGTQYF	TGCGCCAGCAGCCAAGAAGGCCAGGGACAAGTTGGGACCCAGTACTTC
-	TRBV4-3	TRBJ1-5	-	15	CASSQDRGENQPQHF	TGCGCCAGCAGCCAAGATCGGGGAGAAAATCAGCCCCAGCATTTT
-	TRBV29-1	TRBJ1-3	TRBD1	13	CSGGQGGGNTIYF	TGCAGCGGGGGACAGGGGGGTGGAAACACCATATATTTT
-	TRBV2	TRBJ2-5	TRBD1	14	CASNVRGPRETQYF	TGTGCCAGCAACGTGAGGGGGCCAAGAGAGACCCAGTACTTC
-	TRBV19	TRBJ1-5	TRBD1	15	CASSIGQGGNQPQHF	TGTGCCAGTAGTATCGGACAGGGGGGCAATCAGCCCCAGCATTTT
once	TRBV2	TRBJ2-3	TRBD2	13	CASTRGGPDTQYF	TGTGCCAGCACCCGGGGGGGCCCAGATACGCAGTATTTT